Presented here are 32 T cell receptor beta chains from one specimen sequenced in a study of blood T cell repertoires in COVID-19. Repertoires were generated with immunoSEQ multiplex PCR, while TCRdb's copy carries only in-frame clones and drops some. The table lists 140,000 to 150,000 clones, 85% to 90% of them singletons. The sample consisted of peripheral blood. The receptors stem from a man in his sixties with active or convalescent COVID-19.

The chain combines TRBV6-2 or TRBV6-3 with TRBJ1-2; 11 bases align to TRBD1. Germline-derived CDR1 and CDR2 are MNHEY and SVGEGT. V shed 5 bases, J shed 4 bases, and the junction held 6 bases outside the gene matches. The CDR3 has 15 residues. The CDR3 DNA reads as TGTGCCAGCAGTACCGGACAGGGGGCTGTCTATGGCTACACCTTC. This gives the protein CASSTGQGAVYGYTF.

CDR3 DNA sequence: TGCAGTGCTAGTCTAGCGGGGGACCCGGATACGCAGTATTTT. Its protein is CSASLAGDPDTQYF. The chain is built from TRBV20-1 and TRBJ2-3; 10 bases align to TRBD2. Per the germline V gene, CDR1 is DFQATT and CDR2 is SNEGSKA (reference sequence). CDR3 length: 14 amino acids. The V gene end was trimmed by 3 bases and the J gene end by 6 bases; junction bases not matched to a gene: 6.

The chain has TRBV11-2 and TRBJ2-1, with 9 bases aligning to TRBD2. The CDR3 length is 14 residues. Germline loops: CDR1 SGHAT, CDR2 FQNNGV. J was trimmed by 7 bases and V by 7 bases; bases with no gene match: 8. The CDR3 nucleotides are TGTGCCAGCACCGGACTAGCGCCTCTGAATGAGCAGTTCTTC. It encodes CASTGLAPLNEQFF.

The chain has TRBV6-5 and TRBJ2-1, with 11 bases fitting TRBD1. Germline CDR1 and CDR2: MNHEY and SVGAGI. After removal of 11 bases from V and 7 bases from J, the junction contained 13 bases not matched to a gene. This CDR3 has 15 amino acids. Here the CDR3 DNA reads TGTGCCGGGAATTACGGGGACAGGGGGGTTAATGAGCAGTTCTTC. Translation gives CAGNYGDRGVNEQFF.

The chain recombines TRBV18 with TRBJ1-5; TRBD1 matches 7 bases. The CDR3 totals 15 residues. CDR1 and CDR2 from the germline V gene are KGHSH and LQKENI. The ends lost 8 bases at V and 7 bases at J; junction bases unmatched: 14. The CDR3 region has the DNA TGTGCCAGCCAGGGGAAAGAGGGGGCCGCGCAGCCCCAGCATTTT. This codes for CASQGKEGAAQPQHF.

The J gene is TRBJ1-6, the V gene TRBV9; tentative D call: TRBD1 (6 bases). CDR1 is SGDLS and CDR2 is YYNGEE in the germline V gene. The CDR3 extends over 14 amino acids. V lost 0 bases to trimming and J lost 5 bases, with 6 bases between them. For the CDR3, the DNA is TGTGCCAGCAGCGTAGAGGGGGATAATTCACCCCTCCACTTT. This translates into CASSVEGDNSPLHF.

This rearrangement joins TRBV2 to TRBJ2-7; 7 bases line up with TRBD2. Germline V lookup: CDR1 SNHLY, CDR2 FYNNEI. This CDR3 has 15 residues. Trimming cost V 1 base and J 0 bases; bases outside gene matches: 3. The CDR3 protein is CASSEGGSLSYEQYF. CDR3 nucleotides: TGTGCCAGCAGTGAAGGCGGGAGCCTCTCCTACGAGCAGTACTTC.

This clone was detected only once. This rearrangement joins TRBV7-8 to TRBJ2-3; 7 bases agree with TRBD1. Germline lookup yields CDR1 SGHVS and CDR2 FQNEAQ. CDR3 length: 16 amino acids. Unmatched junction bases numbered 13, after V lost 6 bases and J lost 4 bases. In DNA form, the CDR3 reads TGTGCCAGCAGAAACATAGGGGGCATCGGCGCAGATACGCAGTATTTT. Protein: CASRNIGGIGADTQYF.

The V and J genes are TRBV30 and TRBJ1-1, with 8 bases lining up with TRBD1. After removal of 4 bases from V and 4 bases from J, the junction contained 8 bases not matched to a gene. The CDR3 extends over 14 amino acids. CDR1 is GTSNPN and CDR2 is SVGIG in the germline V gene (reference sequence). The CDR3 nucleotides read TGTGCCTGGATCCCCCTACAGGGGGTCACTGAAGCTTTCTTT. It encodes CAWIPLQGVTEAFF.

The J gene is TRBJ1-3, the V gene TRBV24-1; 7 nucleotides agree with TRBD1. This CDR3 region has 17 residues. J gave up 3 bases and V 2 bases, and 9 bases lay outside the gene matches. CDR1 is KGHDR and CDR2 is SFDVKD in the germline V gene. The CDR3 sequence is CATSDSLDREGGNTIYF. DNA for the CDR3: TGTGCCACCAGTGATTCCCTCGACAGGGAAGGTGGAAACACCATATATTTT.

This clone was detected once. This rearrangement joins TRBV12-5 to TRBJ2-2; D gene uncertain. The V end was cut by 0 bases, the J end by 2 bases, with 13 bases between. Germline CDR1 LGHNT, CDR2 FRNRAP. This CDR3 region has 17 residues. The DNA of the CDR3 is TGTGCTAGTGGTTTGGTACTGGGCCCTCTAAACACCGGGGAGCTGTTTTTT. Translating it yields CASGLVLGPLNTGELFF.

The V call is TRBV2, the J call TRBJ1-4, with 7 bases aligning to TRBD1. V dropped 4 bases and J dropped 4; count of bases not matched to a gene: 6. The CDR3 has 15 residues. Germline V CDR1 and CDR2: SNHLY, FYNNEI. The chain's CDR3 is CASSGQGGFNEKLFF. The DNA of the CDR3 is TGTGCCAGCAGTGGACAGGGAGGATTTAATGAAAAACTGTTTTTT.

The chain employs TRBV5-1 and TRBJ2-5; 8 nucleotides align to TRBD2. This CDR3 has 14 amino acids. Germline CDR1 SGHRS, CDR2 YFSETQ. After removal of 4 bases from V and 1 base from J, the junction contained 3 bases not matched to a gene. The CDR3: CASSDTSGQETQYF. CDR3 bases: TGCGCCAGCAGCGACACTAGCGGCCAAGAGACCCAGTACTTC.

The chain combines TRBV28 with TRBJ1-2; possibly TRBD1 for D (6 bases). V was cut by 5 bases and J by 4 bases, with 17 bases left in between. Germline CDR1 and CDR2: MDHEN and SYDVKM. CDR3 size: 15 residues. CDR3 residues: CASSTYRGGPYGYTF. In nucleotides, the CDR3 is TGTGCCAGCAGTACCTACCGTGGGGGCCCCTATGGCTACACCTTC.

This rearrangement joins TRBV7-2 to TRBJ1-5, with 7 bases that match TRBD1. The V and J ends lost 2 bases and 3 bases, in that order; junction bases with no gene match: 10. CDR1 SGHTA and CDR2 FQGNSA come from the germline V gene. The CDR3 runs 17 residues. The CDR3 protein is CASSLKGAGGFNQPQHF. In nucleotides, the CDR3 is TGTGCCAGCAGCTTAAAGGGGGCAGGGGGGTTCAATCAGCCCCAGCATTTT.

This clone was seen a single time. The chain joins TRBV7-3 to TRBJ2-1, with 7 positions matching TRBD2. Losses at the gene ends were 4 bases for V and 2 bases for J; bases not matched to a gene: 8. From germline, CDR1 is SGHTA and CDR2 FQGTGA. The length of the CDR3 is 16 residues. Here the CDR3 DNA reads TGTGCCAGCAGCTATCGCGGGGGAATGCCCTACAATGAGCAGTTCTTC. It yields the protein CASSYRGGMPYNEQFF.

The chain links TRBV19 to TRBJ1-4; D is possibly TRBD1 (6 bases). The CDR3 runs 14 residues. Trimming cost V 4 bases and J 7 bases, with 13 bases left between them. Germline loops: CDR1 LNHDA, CDR2 SQIVND (reference sequence). Written as DNA, the CDR3 is TGTGCCAGTAGTACACTCAGGGGTTCTGAAAAACTGTTTTTT. Amino acids: CASSTLRGSEKLFF.

The V call is TRBV29-1, the J call TRBJ2-2; D is possibly TRBD1 (6 bases). Germline V gives CDR1 SQVTM, CDR2 ANQGSEA. The CDR3 loop spans 12 amino acids. With 5 bases removed from V and 6 bases from J, the gap between germline ends came to 10 bases. CDR3 nucleotides: TGCAGCGTTAAAACAGGGCCCGGGGAGCTGTTTTTT. This codes for CSVKTGPGELFF.

CDR3: CSVSGGGGDLINQPQHF. CDR3 nucleotide sequence: TGCAGCGTTTCAGGGGGCGGTGGAGACCTTATCAATCAGCCCCAGCATTTT. The rearrangement uses TRBV29-1 and TRBJ1-5; 8 nucleotides align to TRBD1. CDR3 length: 17 residues. Germline V gene data show CDR1 as SQVTM and CDR2 as ANQGSEA. With 5 bases clipped from V and 3 bases from J, the junction kept 15 bases outside the gene matches.

This chain joins TRBV15 and TRBJ1-1, with 8 bases that match TRBD1. Germline V gene lookup returns CDR1 LNHNV and CDR2 YYDKDF (reference sequence). CDR3 length: 14 amino acids. The junction had 9 bases not matched to a gene; V was cut back by 0 bases and J by 12 bases. The CDR3 loop reads CATSRDSGGVPSFF. Here the CDR3 DNA reads TGTGCCACCAGCAGAGATTCAGGGGGCGTTCCCTCTTTCTTT.

The chain employs TRBV4-2 and TRBJ2-5; a possible D gene is TRBD1 (5 bases). Germline loops: CDR1 LGHNA, CDR2 YNFKEQ. Between the trimmed V and J ends, which lost 0 bases and 2 bases, there was a span of 10 bases. CDR3 length equals 15 residues. The CDR3 DNA reads TGTGCCAGCAGCCAAGATCTAGGGGTACAAGAGACCCAGTACTTC. Translation gives CASSQDLGVQETQYF.

The rearrangement joins TRBV6-4 to TRBJ1-3, with TRBD1 matching 8 bases. The CDR3 has 16 residues. Germline V CDR1 and CDR2: MRHNA, SNTAGT. Trimming removed 5 bases from V and 4 bases from J; junction bases left unmatched: 10. Written as DNA, the CDR3 is TGTGCCAGCAGTCGTTCGGACAGGGTAAGAGGAAACACCATATATTTT. Protein: CASSRSDRVRGNTIYF.

The chain joins TRBV6-6 to TRBJ1-6; D gene uncertain. V lost 6 bases, J lost 6 bases, and 15 bases lay in between. CDR1 is MNHNY, CDR2 SVGAGI, per germline (reference sequence). The CDR3 is 15 amino acids. In DNA, the CDR3 is TGTGCCAGCAGCTATACTAGCTTGGGTAATTCACCCCTCCACTTT. This gives the protein CASSYTSLGNSPLHF.

Only a few counts were recorded for this clone. The CDR3 here is CASSNRRDRFSYEQYF. CDR3 coding DNA: TGTGCCAGCAGCAACCGCCGGGACAGGTTCTCCTACGAGCAGTACTTC. The chain recombines TRBV7-8 with TRBJ2-7; 8 nucleotides agree with TRBD1. CDR1 and CDR2 from the germline V gene are SGHVS and FQNEAQ. The V segment lost 5 bases and the J segment 0 bases; nucleotides outside the gene matches: 9. This CDR3 spans 16 amino acids.

The J gene is TRBJ1-1, the V gene TRBV5-1; 9 nucleotides line up with TRBD1. With 4 bases clipped from V and 1 base from J, the junction kept 5 bases outside the gene matches. Germline values: CDR1 SGHRS, CDR2 YFSETQ. CDR3 length equals 15 residues. The CDR3 here is CASSKGTGTNTEAFF. CDR3 coding DNA: TGCGCCAGCAGCAAAGGGACAGGGACGAACACTGAAGCTTTCTTT.

This clone was observed a single time. The chain couples TRBV7-9 to TRBJ1-3; D gene uncertain. The CDR3 runs to 18 residues. Trimming took 3 bases from V and 0 from J, leaving 18 bases between them. Germline loops: CDR1 SEHNR, CDR2 FQNEAQ (reference sequence). This CDR3 is CASSFSPIVRDSGNTIYF. The CDR3 coding sequence is TGTGCCAGCAGCTTTTCCCCGATTGTGAGGGACTCTGGAAACACCATATATTTT.

The CDR3 is CASSATGKNEKLFF. Written as DNA, the CDR3 is TGTGCCAGCAGTGCGACAGGGAAGAATGAAAAACTGTTTTTT. The chain couples TRBV25-1 to TRBJ1-4, with 7 bases aligning to TRBD1. Germline CDR1 and CDR2: MGHDK and SYGVNS. The CDR3 loop spans 14 amino acids. J was trimmed by 5 bases and V by 4 bases; bases with no gene match: 4.

J is TRBJ1-6 and V is TRBV30, with 8 bases matching TRBD1. Looked up from germline, CDR1 is GTSNPN and CDR2 is SVGIG (reference sequence). V was clipped by 3 bases and J by 7 bases; unmatched bases: 8. This CDR3 is built from 15 residues. The CDR3 DNA sequence: TGTGCCTGGAGGGTTAGGGACAGGAGAAATTCACCCCTCCACTTT. As protein: CAWRVRDRRNSPLHF.

This sequence joins TRBV6-5 and TRBJ1-2; 9 nucleotides match TRBD1. The CDR3 runs to 14 residues. J gave up 3 bases and V 7 bases, and 6 bases lay outside the gene matches. From germline, CDR1 is MNHEY and CDR2 SVGAGI. The CDR3 spells CASTSGQGYYGYTF. CDR3 in DNA: TGTGCCAGCACCTCCGGACAGGGGTACTATGGCTACACCTTC.

The chain links TRBV2 to TRBJ1-3; possibly TRBD1 for D (6 bases). The V and J ends lost 9 bases and 0 bases respectively, with 15 bases between them. This CDR3 is 15 amino acids long. CDR1 is SNHLY, CDR2 FYNNEI, per germline. CDR3 sequence: CARDELGGSGNTIYF. The DNA of the CDR3 is TGTGCCAGGGATGAACTAGGGGGCTCTGGAAACACCATATATTTT. Variable domain in full (rest from reference TRBV2 and TRBJ1-3): EPEVTQTPSHQVTQMGQEVILRCVPISNHLYFYWYRQILGQKVEFLVSFYNNEISEKSEIFDDQFSVERPDGSNFTLKIRSTKLEDSAMYFCARDELGGSGNTIYFGEGSWLTVV.

Written as DNA, the CDR3 is TGTGCCAGCAGCTTAACCCCCAGCACTGAAGCTTTCTTT. Encoded protein: CASSLTPSTEAFF. This sequence joins TRBV7-7 and TRBJ1-1, with D unclear. The germline V and J ends were trimmed by 2 bases and 4 bases, with 8 bases remaining between them. This CDR3 region has 13 residues. Germline CDR1 SSHAT, CDR2 FNYEAQ (reference sequence).

The chain has TRBV10-3 and TRBJ1-5; TRBD1 matches 7 bases. Germline CDR1 reads ENHRY; CDR2 reads SYGVKD. V lost 0 bases to trimming and J lost 6 bases; unmatched junction nucleotides: 5. The CDR3 is made up of 15 amino acids. CDR3: CAISESGPGGQPQHF. In nucleotides, the CDR3 is TGTGCCATCAGTGAGTCTGGGCCAGGGGGTCAGCCCCAGCATTTT.